Sequencing of this T cell receptor (beta chain) was carried out in a study of blood T cell repertoires in COVID-19. Background on the study: The samples span acute and convalescent COVID-19 from the United States, Italy and Spain. T cells, B-cell-depleted T cells, or PBMCs supplied cDNA or gDNA.

As handled by the study authors: Reference gene primer amplification gave estimated nucleated cell counts. Clones were sequenced by immunoSEQ multiplex PCR, and TCRdb holds only the in-frame ones, with some missing. D and trimming were read from the DNA, whereas the V and J calls and clone size are those reported in that table. This table holds 150,000 to 180,000 clones, about 73% found once. Germline CDR1 reads KGHDR; CDR2 reads SFDVKD. This CDR3 is built from 18 residues. V gave up 2 bases and J gave up 0 bases; unmatched junction bases: 4. The TCR was taken from a man of 80 years or more with acute or convalescent COVID-19. The chain has TRBV24-1 and TRBJ2-6, with 9 bases that match TRBD1. The sequenced material came from peripheral blood. The CDR3 coding sequence is TGTGCCACCAGTGATTGGGACAGGGACCTCTCTGGGGCCAACGTCCTGACTTTC. This sequence encodes CATSDWDRDLSGANVLTF.